This T cell receptor (beta chain) was observed in a study of regulatory T cells in long-lasting Graves disease. The CDR3 is 12 amino acids. V was pared by 0 bases and J by 15 bases, with 12 bases between. Per the germline V gene, CDR1 is SGHVS and CDR2 is FQNEAQ. This clonotype was seen many times. The time point: newly diagnosed GD, antithyroid drugs for less than 3 months. The TCR library was made from RNA that had been extracted from PBMCs in TRIzol. In building TCR beta libraries, iRepertoire HTBI primers were used together with Arm-PCR of CDR3 regions. TCRdb re-derived calls from the multiplex PCR reads in MiXCR, one entry per CDR3 protein. The table lists approximately 400,000 distinct CDR3 sequences, over 14% of them singletons, with around 7.6% in the top ten. A further study also used this sample, focusing on T cells in Graves' hyperthyroidism and ophthalmopathy. From that second work: These patients, aged 18 to 65, had recently diagnosed hyperthyroidism lasting under 2 months. For the diagnoses, clinical symptoms, serum thyroxine and TRAb, thyroid ultrasound and orbital computed tomography were used.

The clonotype was recovered from a woman aged 40 to 50 with Graves disease. This chain links TRBV7-8 with TRBJ2-1; no clear D. This specimen was peripheral blood mononuclear cells (PBMCs), taken at new diagnosis, from a patient treated with antithyroid drugs. For the CDR3, the DNA is TGTGCCAGCAGCTTAGCGGGAAGGGATCCGTTCTTC. This codes for CASSLAGRDPFF.